The rows below give T cell receptor beta chains drawn from one sample of a study of T-cell reconstitution after alpha-beta-depleted transplantation in children. TCRdb ran MiXCR on the PCR reads and lists one entry per CDR3 protein. The sample lists hundreds of thousands of distinct CDR3 sequences; 11% were seen once. The sample in question was PBMCs, obtained before TCRalphabeta/CD19-depleted stem cell transplant. Source of these receptors: a child younger than two with acute myeloid leukemia, due to receive a stem cell transplant. The CDR3 runs from the conserved cysteine through the conserved F or W. The D gene is left open where the match is weak. Expanded clones get a size class; other rows say once, few or many, or leave the size out.

j_gene,v_gene,abundance,d_gene,len,CDR3nt,CDR3aa
TRBJ1-5,TRBV29-1,many,TRBD1,13,TGCAGCGTCAACGGACAGGGGGATCAGCCCCAGCATTTT,CSVNGQGDQPQHF
TRBJ1-5,TRBV29-1,NA,NA,13,TGCAGCGTTGAAGTGGGGACGGGACAGCCCCAGCATTTT,CSVEVGTGQPQHF
TRBJ2-1,TRBV12-3/TRBV12-4,many,TRBD2,17,TGTGCCAGCAGTTTTGATAGGACTAGCGGAGAATACAATGAGCAGTTCTTC,CASSFDRTSGEYNEQFF
TRBJ1-3,TRBV25-1,NA,NA,15,TGTGCCAGCAGTGAATCTTTAGGACAGATAAACACCATATATTTT,CASSESLGQINTIYF
TRBJ2-7,TRBV28,many,NA,12,TGTGCCAGCAGTCTAGGGGCAGGGGAGCAGTACTTC,CASSLGAGEQYF
TRBJ1-2,TRBV20-1,many,TRBD1,12,TGCAGTGATTACAGGGGGCAGGATGGCTACACCTTC,CSDYRGQDGYTF
TRBJ2-5,TRBV20-1,many,NA,12,TGCAGTGCTAGAGCAGGGGGGGAGACCCAGTACTTC,CSARAGGETQYF
TRBJ1-1,TRBV6-1,few,NA,14,TGTGCCAGCAGCGACAGAGACCGGAACACTGAAGCTTTCTTT,CASSDRDRNTEAFF
TRBJ2-3,TRBV7-2,medium-sized,NA,19,TGTGCCAGCAGCTTTTTGTTCCGGGCTGGGCACAGATTCACAGATACGCAGTATTTT,CASSFLFRAGHRFTDTQYF
TRBJ2-3,TRBV29-1,many,TRBD2,18,TGCAGCGTTGAAGATCTGACTAGCGGGAGTATCAGCACAGATACGCAGTATTTT,CSVEDLTSGSISTDTQYF
TRBJ2-1,TRBV12-3/TRBV12-4,many,NA,13,TGTGCCAGCAGTTCCTGGACCTACAATGAGCAGTTCTTC,CASSSWTYNEQFF
TRBJ2-7,TRBV6-5,many,NA,15,TGTGCCAGCAGTCCCACAATAGGGGGATCAGACGAGCAGTACTTC,CASSPTIGGSDEQYF
TRBJ2-2,TRBV18,NA,TRBD2,19,TGTGCCAGCTCACCAGCCGGGCGGACGCTAGCGGGGATCACCGGGGAGCTGTTTTTT,CASSPAGRTLAGITGELFF
TRBJ1-2,TRBV12-3/TRBV12-4,many,NA,12,TGTGCCAGCAGGGTGGGGCCTGGTGGCTACACCTTC,CASRVGPGGYTF
TRBJ1-1,TRBV12-3/TRBV12-4,many,NA,13,TGTGCCAGCAACCCCTTTAAGGGTGCTGAAGCTTTCTTT,CASNPFKGAEAFF
TRBJ1-2,TRBV5-7,many,NA,17,TGTGCCAGCAGCTCCGGACAGACCTATTATTCTAACTATGGCTACACCTTC,CASSSGQTYYSNYGYTF
TRBJ2-5,TRBV5-1,many,TRBD2,15,TGCGCCAGCAGCTTAGGACTAGCACAGCAAGAGACCCAGTACTTC,CASSLGLAQQETQYF
TRBJ2-7,TRBV10-3,many,NA,19,TGTGCCATCAGTGAGTTGGTGGGAACTACCCGAGGGCCCACCTACGAGCAGTACTTC,CAISELVGTTRGPTYEQYF
TRBJ2-3,TRBV11-1,many,TRBD2,15,TGTGCCAGCAGCCGCCGGACTAGCGGAACAGATACGCAGTATTTT,CASSRRTSGTDTQYF
TRBJ2-7,TRBV7-9,many,TRBD1,14,TGTGCCAGCAACCCGGACAGGGGGCTCTACGAGCAGTACTTC,CASNPDRGLYEQYF
TRBJ2-7,TRBV20-1,many,NA,15,TGCAGTGCTAGAGACCGCCGGGACACTTCCTACGAGCAGTACTTC,CSARDRRDTSYEQYF
TRBJ2-7,TRBV5-1,many,TRBD2,15,TGCGCCAGCAGCTTGGTTAGGACTAGCGGTTACGAGCAGTACTTC,CASSLVRTSGYEQYF
TRBJ2-1,TRBV2,many,TRBD2,12,TGTGCCAGCAGGGGGACTAGAGGTGAGCAGTTCTTC,CASRGTRGEQFF
TRBJ2-5,TRBV5-1,many,NA,13,TGCGCCAGCGGCGCCCAGGGTACGGAGACCCAGTACTTC,CASGAQGTETQYF
TRBJ1-2,TRBV10-3,many,TRBD1,13,TGTGCCATCAGTGAGACAGGGGGCTATGGCTACACCTTC,CAISETGGYGYTF
TRBJ2-7,TRBV12-3/TRBV12-4,many,TRBD2,15,TGTGCCAGCAGTGAGGGGACTAGCGGGAGCCACGAGCAGTACTTC,CASSEGTSGSHEQYF
TRBJ2-7,TRBV19,NA,NA,11,TGTGCCAGTAGTATCGGTGGCGAGCAGTACTTC,CASSIGGEQYF
TRBJ2-3,TRBV5-1,many,NA,15,TGCGCCAGCAGGCGAGGGAGTTTTGGCACAGATACGCAGTATTTT,CASRRGSFGTDTQYF
TRBJ1-3,TRBV7-8,many,NA,18,TGTGCCAGCAGCTTAGGCCGAAAGAGTGGGAAATCTGGAAACACCATATATTTT,CASSLGRKSGKSGNTIYF
TRBJ1-5,TRBV24-1,many,NA,18,TGTGCCACCAGTGACCCCACGATGTGGGGAGCGAGCAATCAGCCCCAGCATTTT,CATSDPTMWGASNQPQHF
TRBJ2-3,TRBV7-8,many,TRBD2,15,TGTGCCAGCAGCTTAACGGGAGGTCGAGGAGATACGCAGTATTTT,CASSLTGGRGDTQYF
TRBJ2-6,TRBV19,NA,NA,16,TGTGCCAGTAGTATGGCCTCCCTCTCTGGGGCCAACGTCCTGACTTTC,CASSMASLSGANVLTF
TRBJ2-2,TRBV7-6,once,NA,16,TGTGCCAGCAGCTTTTTGTCTTTCGAGAACACCGGGGAGCTGTTTTTT,CASSFLSFENTGELFF
TRBJ2-3,TRBV5-1,NA,NA,15,TGCGCAAGCAGCTTGGACCCGGCGGACAGCGATACGCGGTATTTT,CASSLDPADSDTRYF
TRBJ2-1,TRBV20-1,many,TRBD2,15,TGCAGTGCTCCCAGCGGGAGCAGCTCCTACAATGAGCAGTTCTTC,CSAPSGSSSYNEQFF
TRBJ1-1,TRBV20-1,many,TRBD1,11,TGCAGTGCTAAATGGGACAGGGGCGCTTTCTTT,CSAKWDRGAFF
TRBJ1-2,TRBV7-9,once,NA,12,TGTGCCGGCAGCTTGGAAGCTCGCGGCTACACCTTC,CAGSLEARGYTF
TRBJ2-1,TRBV10-3,many,TRBD1,16,TGTGCCACTGACCGAGCTGCCGGGACAGCCGACAATGAGCAGTTCTTC,CATDRAAGTADNEQFF
TRBJ1-5,TRBV7-9,many,NA,13,TGTGCCAGCAGCGCGACGGGGGATCAGCCCCAGCATTTT,CASSATGDQPQHF
TRBJ2-7,TRBV5-4,many,TRBD1,15,TGTGCCAGCAGCTTGGCAAACAGGGGGCACAACGAGCAGTACTTC,CASSLANRGHNEQYF
TRBJ1-2,TRBV5-1,many,NA,13,TGCGCCAGCAGCCCGGAGGACAGCTATGGCTACACCTTC,CASSPEDSYGYTF
TRBJ1-4,TRBV27,many,NA,14,TGTGCCAGCAATGGATTCGATTCTAATGAAAAACTGTTTTTT,CASNGFDSNEKLFF
TRBJ2-7,TRBV5-1,many,TRBD1,14,TGCGCCAGCAGATTTGACAGGGTCCTATACGAGCAGTACTTC,CASRFDRVLYEQYF
TRBJ2-7,TRBV3-1,once,NA,14,TGTGCCAGCAGCCAGGGGAGGAAAGGCCTCGGGCAGTACTTC,CASSQGRKGLGQYF
TRBJ2-3,TRBV12-3/TRBV12-4,many,NA,12,TGTGCCAGCAGCTTAGGCGGAGATACGCAGTATTTT,CASSLGGDTQYF
TRBJ2-7,TRBV6-1,few,NA,11,TGTGCCAGCAGTGAACCCGAGGAGCAGTACTTC,CASSEPEEQYF
TRBJ1-3,TRBV5-1,many,TRBD1,15,TGCGCCAGCAGCTTACAGGGGGCGTGGGGAAACACCATATATTTT,CASSLQGAWGNTIYF
TRBJ2-5,TRBV5-1,NA,TRBD2,14,TGCGCCATCGGCTCCAGGGCGGGAGAAGAGACCCAGTACTTC,CAIGSRAGEETQYF
TRBJ2-1,TRBV4-1,many,TRBD2,17,TGCGCCAGCAGCCAATACAAGACTAGCGGGATGGGTGTTGAGCAGTTCTTC,CASSQYKTSGMGVEQFF
TRBJ2-7,TRBV15,NA,TRBD2,16,TGTGCCACCAGCACCTGGGGAGGGGCGACCTCCTACGAGCAGTACTTC,CATSTWGGATSYEQYF
TRBJ2-7,TRBV15,many,NA,15,TGTGCCACCAGCAGAGGCAGACAGCGTTCCTACGAGCAGTACTTC,CATSRGRQRSYEQYF
TRBJ2-1,TRBV5-1,NA,NA,15,TGCGCCAGCAGCTTGCCGTGGGGGCAAGGCAATGAGCAGTTCTTC,CASSLPWGQGNEQFF
TRBJ1-2,TRBV6-1,few,TRBD1,14,TGTGCCAGCAGCCGGGACAGATATAACTATGGCTACACCTTC,CASSRDRYNYGYTF
TRBJ1-4,TRBV7-2,many,NA,15,TGTGCCAGCAGCCCTACAACGGCAACTAATGAAAAACTGTTTTTT,CASSPTTATNEKLFF
TRBJ1-5,TRBV7-2,NA,NA,15,TGTGCCAGCAGCTTAGGTCCCTATGCGGATCAGCCCCAGCATTTT,CASSLGPYADQPQHF
TRBJ1-3,TRBV18,many,NA,13,TGTGCCAGCTCACCGACAAATGGAAACACCATATATTTT,CASSPTNGNTIYF
TRBJ2-5,TRBV5-1,many,TRBD1,13,TGCGCCAGCGGACAGGGCGCTTGGGAGACCCAGTACTTC,CASGQGAWETQYF
TRBJ2-7,TRBV20-1,many,TRBD2,16,TGCAGTGCTAGGGCTTCGACTAGCGGGAGATGGTACGAGCAGTACTTC,CSARASTSGRWYEQYF